Each of the 9 T cell receptor beta chains below was sequenced from the same sample in a study of T cell repertoires in cytomegalovirus infection. TCRdb independently ran MiXCR on the reads; one entry per CDR3 protein. This table has 400,000 or so distinct CDR3 sequences, approximately 18% appearing once. The sample consisted of PBMCs. Receptors were obtained from a human donor in good health (CMV status not recorded). Some clones in this sample may be carry-over from other donors' samples.

This clonotype was counted a few times. This sequence joins TRBV5-5 and TRBJ2-7; 12 nucleotides match TRBD1. CDR1 and CDR2 (germline): SGHKS, YYEKEE (reference sequence). CDR3 length equals 16 residues. The V gene end was trimmed by 0 bases and the J gene end by 3 bases; junction bases not matched to a gene: 4. CDR3 sequence reads: CASSLEGQGAFYEQYF. The CDR3 nucleotides are TGTGCCAGCAGCTTGGAGGGACAGGGGGCTTTCTACGAGCAGTACTTC.

A remark on this clonotype: The germline gene is not matched at one end of the junction; a read error may be the cause. The V gene is TRBV19, the J gene TRBJ2-4; 13 positions match TRBD2. Germline V gene sequence: CDR1 LNHDA, CDR2 SQIVND (reference sequence). The CDR3 is 13 residues long. CDR3 nucleotides: TGTACCAGTAGTATCCGGACTAGCGGGAGTAAGAGATTC. Translating it yields CTSSIRTSGSKRF.

This clonotype was observed many times. The gene calls are TRBV7-6 and TRBJ1-4; D is unclear. CDR1 and CDR2 (germline): SGHVS, FNYEAQ. Trimming pared 3 bases from V and 7 bases from J, leaving 9 bases between. This CDR3 comprises 13 residues. In nucleotides, the CDR3 is TGTGCCAGCAGCTTGGTACCAGGTGAAAAACTGTTTTTT. Its protein product is CASSLVPGEKLFF. Full variable domain (rest looked up from reference TRBV7-6 and TRBJ1-4): GAGVSQSPRYKVTKRGQDVALRCDPISGHVSLYWYRQALGQGPEFLTYFNYEAQQDKSGLPNDRFSAERPEGSISTLTIQRTEQRDSAMYRCASSLVPGEKLFFGSGTQLSVL.

This clonotype was picked up a small number of times. This chain joins TRBV12-3 or TRBV12-4 and TRBJ2-7; TRBD2 is a possible D gene (5 bases). This CDR3 spans 13 amino acids. The ends were cut back, 7 bases at V and 7 bases at J, with 17 bases in the middle. This chain's CDR3 is CASKQYDAGEQYF. The CDR3 DNA reads as TGTGCCAGCAAGCAGTACGACGCGGGTGAGCAGTACTTC.

This clonotype was seen at least ten times. V gene TRBV7-2 combines with J gene TRBJ2-7; the match to TRBD2 covers 14 bases. Germline V lookup: CDR1 SGHTA, CDR2 FQGNSA. V lost 4 bases, J lost 1 base, and 3 bases stayed unmatched. This CDR3 contains 16 residues. The CDR3, as DNA: TGTGCCAGCAGCTGGACTAGCGGGAGGCCATCCTACGAGCAGTACTTC. Its protein product is CASSWTSGRPSYEQYF.

The chain carries TRBV4-1 and TRBJ2-7, with 12 nucleotides matching TRBD2. Germline V gene sequence: CDR1 MGHRA, CDR2 YSYEKL. Germline trimming cut 4 bases from V and 2 bases from J; bases unmatched to any gene: 9. This CDR3 has 17 amino acids. CDR3 DNA sequence: TGCGCCAGCAGCCCTGGGACGGCTAGCGGGAGGGCCTACGAGCAGTACTTC. Translated, it gives CASSPGTASGRAYEQYF.

V is TRBV19 and J is TRBJ2-4; 9 bases align to TRBD1. The germline V gene encodes CDR1 LNHDA and CDR2 SQIVND (reference sequence). This CDR3 region has 14 residues. With V trimmed by 6 bases and J by 4 bases, 4 bases remained unmatched. The CDR3 coding sequence is TGTGCCAGTAGAAACAGGGGGCCAAAAAACATTCAGTACTTC. Translated: CASRNRGPKNIQYF.

The chain employs TRBV29-1 and TRBJ1-1, with D uncertain. This CDR3 is built from 10 residues. CDR1 and CDR2 (germline): SQVTM, ANQGSEA. With 6 bases removed from V and 9 bases from J, the gap between germline ends came to 11 bases. CDR3 sequence: CSVGGPQAFF. The CDR3 DNA reads as TGCAGCGTCGGAGGGCCTCAAGCTTTCTTT.

In its sample, this clonotype was seen many times. The rearrangement joins TRBV7-2 to TRBJ2-7, with 7 bases fitting TRBD2. CDR3 length: 14 amino acids. CDR1 and CDR2 (germline): SGHTA, FQGNSA. The junction had 3 bases not matched to a gene; V was cut back by 2 bases and J by 2 bases. This CDR3 reads CASSLSGTPYEQYF. The CDR3 nucleotides are TGTGCCAGCAGCTTAAGCGGGACCCCCTACGAGCAGTACTTC.